This entry describes one TCR beta chain. The antigen remains undetermined. At one end, the junction sequence differs from germline, possibly due to a read error. Genomic DNA of each subset was evenly split across several immunoSEQ plates. Assay used: immunoSEQ multiplex PCR; TCRdb lists only in-frame clones, some missing. This table has under 700,000 clones, 95% appearing once. Germline loops: CDR1 SQVTM, CDR2 ANQGSEA. The CDR3 length is 18 residues. In the naive CD8 group, cells lacked CD45RO and were positively selected for CCR7, so terminally differentiated effector memory CD45RA+ cells were left out. This sample is drawn from a study of shared clonotypes between healthy human individuals. Study-wide background: Sampling drew on donors who were a couple of women and a few men aged 18 to 49. Overall study findings and caveats: Sequencing depth was a factor that was expected to affect clonotype sharing among donors.

The chain uses TRBV29-1 and TRBJ2-7; tentatively, D is TRBD2 (6 bases). The TCR originated in a woman aged 25 to 39 in good health. Sample: naive CD8+ T cells sorted from blood. The CDR3 DNA follows: TGCAGCGTCGAAGGTCGGGGGAAAGACCGACCGAGCTCCTACGAGCAGTACTTC. It yields the protein CSVEGRGKDRPSSYEQYF.